These 21 T cell receptor beta chains came from one sample sequenced in a study of siplizumab effects on memory and regulatory T cells. The method was immunoSEQ multiplex PCR; TCRdb's version includes in-frame clones alone and lacks a portion of them. In the table there are about 100,000 clones, around 94% of which are singletons. The sequenced sample consisted of Tregs sorted from blood. Receptors were obtained from a human donor in good health.

The table lists this clone with a few counts. The chain has TRBV7-9 and TRBJ2-1; TRBD2 aligns across 13 bases. The CDR3 is 16 amino acids. Trimming removed 5 bases from V and 7 bases from J; junction bases left unmatched: 8. Per the germline V gene, CDR1 is SEHNR and CDR2 is FQNEAQ (reference sequence). The CDR3 DNA follows: TGTGCCAGCAGCAGATGGACTAGCGGGAGATCGAATGAGCAGTTCTTC. Amino acid sequence: CASSRWTSGRSNEQFF.

The chain has TRBV27 and TRBJ1-6, with a tentative D call TRBD1 (5 bases). CDR3 length: 13 amino acids. Trimming left V 3 bases short and J 10 bases short, with 10 bases between. CDR1 and CDR2 (germline): MNHEY, SMNVEV (reference sequence). The CDR3 sequence: CASSFPGNSPLHF. CDR3 in DNA: TGTGCCAGCAGTTTCCCAGGGAACTCACCCCTCCACTTT.

The chain joins TRBV9 to TRBJ2-1; 14 bases are shared with TRBD2. V trimming: 1 base; J trimming: 7 bases; junction bases outside the gene matches: 4. CDR3 size: 16 residues. The V gene's germline CDR1 is SGDLS and CDR2 YYNGEE. The CDR3 loop is CASSVSRLAGGNEQFF. CDR3 DNA sequence: TGTGCCAGCAGCGTATCTCGACTAGCGGGAGGGAATGAGCAGTTCTTC.

This chain connects TRBV2 to TRBJ1-2; D remains unclear. Germline CDR1 and CDR2: SNHLY and FYNNEI. The CDR3 contains 12 residues. With 3 bases removed from V and 13 bases from J, the gap between germline ends came to 15 bases. CDR3 nucleotides: TGTGCCAGCAGTGATTCTTACAGAAGGAGCACCTTC. Translation: CASSDSYRRSTF.

The V gene is TRBV18, the J gene TRBJ2-6; D is tentatively TRBD1 or TRBD2 (5 bases each). Trimming stripped 4 bases from V and 0 bases from J, with 16 bases between. The CDR3 spans 18 residues. Germline CDR1 is KGHSH and CDR2 is LQKENI. The CDR3 loop reads CASSRNRGDASGANVLTF. The CDR3 DNA reads as TGTGCCAGCTCACGAAATCGAGGGGATGCCTCTGGGGCCAACGTCCTGACTTTC.

This chain links TRBV7-9 with TRBJ2-7, with D perhaps matching TRBD1 or TRBD2 (5 bases each). V gave up 4 bases and J gave up 2 bases, with 12 bases separating them. In germline, CDR1 is SEHNR, CDR2 FQNEAQ (reference sequence). The CDR3 runs 14 residues. CDR3 loop: CASSSPGRAYEQYF. Here the CDR3 DNA reads TGTGCCAGCAGCTCTCCGGGACGGGCCTACGAGCAGTACTTC.

This clone was detected only once. This sequence joins TRBV7-3 and TRBJ1-4; TRBD1 agrees at 7 bases. The trim removed 5 bases at V and 7 bases at J, leaving 10 bases unmatched. Germline assignment: CDR1 SGHTA and CDR2 FQGTGA. The CDR3 runs to 15 residues. The DNA of the CDR3 is TGTGCCAGCAGCGCGCTCGGGACAGCGCCTGAAAAACTGTTTTTT. This translates into CASSALGTAPEKLFF.

V gene TRBV10-2 combines with J gene TRBJ2-5; tentatively, D is TRBD1 or TRBD2 (5 bases each). The germline V gene has CDR1 WSHSY and CDR2 SAAADI. The CDR3 length is 18 residues. V lost 6 bases, J lost 4 bases, and 27 bases lay in between. CDR3 sequence (DNA): TGCGCCAGCAGCCCCTCGCGTCGGGGCCGCATCGTAACAGAGACCCAGTACTTC. Translating gives CASSPSRRGRIVTETQYF.

This chain links TRBV28 with TRBJ1-2; D perhaps matches TRBD1 (6 bases). CDR3 size: 15 residues. V lost 6 bases and J 4 bases, leaving 18 bases between the germline ends. Germline V gene lookup returns CDR1 MDHEN and CDR2 SYDVKM. This CDR3 reads CASRGGSTYIYGYTF. The CDR3 DNA is TGTGCCAGCAGAGGGGGTTCAACTTACATCTATGGCTACACCTTC.

The V and J genes are TRBV7-3 and TRBJ1-1; D not certain. The germline V and J ends were trimmed by 3 bases and 2 bases, with 10 bases remaining between them. This CDR3 comprises 14 residues. Germline V gene lookup returns CDR1 SGHTA and CDR2 FQGTGA. DNA of the CDR3: TGTGCCAGCAGCTTGGGTCAGGTCAACACTGAAGCTTTCTTT. Its protein is CASSLGQVNTEAFF. The full variable domain, its missing parts supplied by reference TRBV7-3 and TRBJ1-1, is GAGVSQTPSNKVTEKGKYVELRCDPISGHTALYWYRQSLGQGPEFLIYFQGTGAADDSGLPNDRFFAVRPEGSVSTLKIQRTERGDSAVYLCASSLGQVNTEAFFGQGTRLTVV.

The V gene is TRBV5-1, the J gene TRBJ1-2, with D possibly matching TRBD1 (6 bases). The CDR3 extends over 13 amino acids. The germline V and J ends were trimmed by 0 bases and 3 bases, with 6 bases remaining between them. CDR1 is SGHRS, CDR2 YFSETQ, per germline. CDR3 residues: CASSLGTDYGYTF. CDR3 bases: TGCGCCAGCAGCTTGGGGACAGACTATGGCTACACCTTC.

V gene TRBV27 combines with J gene TRBJ1-6; 7 bases map to TRBD1. J lost 6 bases, V lost 2 bases, and 10 bases had no gene match. In germline, CDR1 is MNHEY, CDR2 SMNVEV (reference sequence). This CDR3 is built from 17 residues. The CDR3 sequence is CASSLLTGERLNSPLHF. CDR3 DNA: TGTGCCAGCAGTTTACTTACAGGGGAAAGGCTTAATTCACCCCTCCACTTT.

This sequence joins TRBV7-3 and TRBJ2-7; perhaps TRBD1 as D (5 bases). The CDR3 has 15 amino acids. Trimming pared 5 bases from V and 0 bases from J, leaving 14 bases between. Germline CDR1 reads SGHTA; CDR2 reads FQGTGA. The CDR3 DNA reads as TGTGCCAGCAGCGGTACAGGATTGCACTCCTACGAGCAGTACTTC. This codes for CASSGTGLHSYEQYF.

This rearrangement joins TRBV15 to TRBJ2-5; the D gene is possibly TRBD2 (6 bases). Trimming took off 5 bases at V and 4 bases at J, with 23 bases between the two ends. From germline, CDR1 is LNHNV and CDR2 YYDKDF (reference sequence). CDR3 length equals 17 residues. The CDR3 sequence: CATSARSGTPLGETQYF. CDR3 nucleotides: TGTGCCACCAGCGCTAGGTCGGGGACTCCTCTGGGAGAGACCCAGTACTTC.

This clone was seen a handful of times. The rearrangement uses TRBV28 and TRBJ1-2; D gene unclear. Germline values: CDR1 MDHEN, CDR2 SYDVKM. The CDR3 is 12 residues long. The germline V and J ends were trimmed by 3 bases and 10 bases, with 12 bases remaining between them. CDR3 nucleotides: TGTGCCAGCAGTTTTCGCCAGCCACCCTACACCTTC. Protein sequence: CASSFRQPPYTF.

This rearrangement joins TRBV28 to TRBJ1-5; the D gene is possibly TRBD1 (6 bases). The V gene's germline CDR1 is MDHEN and CDR2 SYDVKM. Trimming cost V 3 bases and J 7 bases, with 16 bases left between them. This CDR3 is built from 15 residues. The CDR3 nucleotides read TGTGCCAGCAGTTTGGCTACCACAGGGAAGCAGCCCCAGCATTTT. Translating gives CASSLATTGKQPQHF.

Only one count was recorded for this clone. J is TRBJ1-1 and V is TRBV7-9, with a possible D match to TRBD1 (6 bases). V was clipped by 4 bases and J by 7 bases, with 19 bases between them. Germline assignment: CDR1 SEHNR and CDR2 FQNEAQ (reference sequence). The CDR3 runs to 15 residues. In DNA form, the CDR3 reads TGTGCCAGCAGCTCTACCCTGGGCGGACAGAATGAAGCTTTCTTT. This codes for CASSSTLGGQNEAFF.

This chain uses TRBV6-6 with TRBJ2-1; tentatively, D is TRBD1 (5 bases). The V end lost 2 bases, the J end lost 7 bases, and 12 bases lay between the germline ends. The CDR3 sequence is 14 residues long. From germline, CDR1 is MNHNY and CDR2 SVGAGI (reference sequence). The CDR3 nucleotides read TGTGCCAGCAGTTACGGGGCCGGTTGGAATGAGCAGTTCTTC. This translates into CASSYGAGWNEQFF.

This clone was observed a few times. This chain links TRBV27 with TRBJ2-2; D remains unclear. Trimming stripped 6 bases from V and 5 bases from J, with 16 bases between. Germline loops: CDR1 MNHEY, CDR2 SMNVEV (reference sequence). CDR3 size: 15 residues. The CDR3 DNA reads as TGTGCCAGCAGCCCATTTTTTGTAAGGACCGGGGAGCTGTTTTTT. It specifies CASSPFFVRTGELFF.

The V gene is TRBV19, the J gene TRBJ2-1; D is uncertain. The V end was cut by 8 bases, the J end by 2 bases, with 13 bases between. CDR1 LNHDA and CDR2 SQIVND come from the germline V gene (reference sequence). This CDR3 has 14 residues. The CDR3 loop reads CASQAGSAYNEQFF. DNA for the CDR3: TGTGCCAGTCAAGCCGGATCTGCCTACAATGAGCAGTTCTTC.

The V call is TRBV6-5, the J call TRBJ2-7; TRBD1 agrees at 8 bases. The CDR3 runs to 15 residues. The V segment lost 5 bases and the J segment 0 bases; nucleotides outside the gene matches: 6. Germline CDR1 reads MNHEY; CDR2 reads SVGAGI. The CDR3 here is CASSARDRHSYEQYF. CDR3 bases: TGTGCCAGCAGTGCCCGGGACAGGCACTCCTACGAGCAGTACTTC.